One sample yielded the 24 T cell receptor beta chains listed below, sequenced in a study of blood T cell repertoires in COVID-19. The data were produced by immunoSEQ multiplex PCR, yet TCRdb's version contains in-frame clones alone and is incomplete. The sample holds approximately 180,000 clones, roughly 76% seen once. The sequencing input was peripheral blood. The origin of the receptors is an elderly woman with COVID-19, enrolled during active disease.

As to this clone: At one of its ends the junction is not consistent with the germline gene, which may arise from a read error. The J gene is TRBJ1-1, the V gene TRBV28; maybe TRBD1 (5 bases). Germline loops: CDR1 MDHEN, CDR2 SYDVKM. The CDR3 consists of 14 residues. In nucleotides, the CDR3 is TGTGCCAGCAGTTTTCCAGGGTTGAACGCTGAAGCTTTCTTT. It yields the protein CASSFPGLNAEAFF.

The genes are TRBV18 and TRBJ1-6, with D possibly matching TRBD1 (5 bases). The CDR3 is made up of 16 amino acids. The germline CDR1 and CDR2 sequences are KGHSH and LQKENI. The V end lost 3 bases, the J end lost 7 bases, and 16 bases lay between the germline ends. The CDR3 nucleotides read TGTGCCAGCTCACCGGGTCGGGCAGGGCAAAATTCACCCCTCCACTTT. Translating gives CASSPGRAGQNSPLHF.

The chain employs TRBV5-1 and TRBJ2-1; 11 bases map to TRBD2. Germline CDR1 is SGHRS and CDR2 is YFSETQ. The CDR3 runs to 15 residues. With 4 bases clipped from V and 6 bases from J, the junction kept 6 bases outside the gene matches. The CDR3 loop is CASSIHSGGANEQFF. CDR3 sequence (DNA): TGCGCCAGCAGCATCCATAGCGGGGGGGCCAATGAGCAGTTCTTC.

The rearrangement uses TRBV24-1 and TRBJ2-3, with 7 bases aligning to TRBD2. With V trimmed by 2 bases and J by 4 bases, 8 bases remained unmatched. The CDR3 contains 16 residues. The germline CDR1 and CDR2 sequences are KGHDR and SFDVKD. The CDR3 sequence is CATSDSLSGSADTQYF. The CDR3 DNA reads TGTGCCACCAGTGATTCTCTTAGCGGGTCGGCAGATACGCAGTATTTT.

This clone was seen a handful of times. The V call is TRBV5-5, the J call TRBJ1-1, with TRBD1 identical over 8 bases. This CDR3 has 13 residues. Germline loops: CDR1 SGHKS, CDR2 YYEKEE (reference sequence). V was pared by 5 bases and J by 4 bases, with 4 bases of the junction left unmatched. The CDR3, as DNA: TGTGCCAGCAGGACAGGGGACGGCACTGAAGCTTTCTTT. Its translation is CASRTGDGTEAFF.

This chain connects TRBV6-1 to TRBJ1-3; D gene unclear. The CDR3 is 14 residues long. Trimming pared 2 bases from V and 4 bases from J, leaving 9 bases between. Germline values: CDR1 MNHNS, CDR2 SASEGT. This CDR3 reads CASSERPRGNTIYF. CDR3 coding DNA: TGTGCCAGCAGTGAACGTCCGAGGGGAAACACCATATATTTT.

To note about this clone: Other nucleotide sequences from this sample produce the same CDR3. The V call is TRBV20-1, the J call TRBJ2-1; weak D call: TRBD1 (5 bases). The CDR3 has 10 amino acids. CDR1 is DFQATT, CDR2 SNEGSKA, per germline (reference sequence). The germline V and J ends were trimmed by 4 bases and 7 bases, with 5 bases remaining between them. The CDR3 spells CSATGNEQFF. The DNA of the CDR3 is TGCAGTGCTACAGGGAATGAGCAGTTCTTC.

V and J are TRBV5-1 and TRBJ2-1; 8 bases align to TRBD2. Germline V lookup: CDR1 SGHRS, CDR2 YFSETQ. CDR3 size: 15 residues. J gave up 7 bases and V 1 base, and 7 bases lay outside the gene matches. CDR3 loop: CASSLIGGAANEQFF. The CDR3 bases are TGCGCCAGCAGCTTGATCGGGGGGGCCGCGAATGAGCAGTTCTTC.

This clone was recorded a few times. The chain combines TRBV6-2 or TRBV6-3 with TRBJ2-1; no reliable D call. From germline, CDR1 is MNHEY and CDR2 SVGEGT. Between the trimmed V and J ends, which lost 1 base and 7 bases, there was a span of 14 bases. The CDR3 contains 15 residues. CDR3 loop: CASSYLASNWNEQFF. The CDR3 DNA reads as TGTGCCAGCAGTTACTTGGCTAGTAATTGGAATGAGCAGTTCTTC.

The rearrangement joins TRBV7-8 to TRBJ1-1, with 8 positions matching TRBD1. V was clipped by 1 base and J by 5 bases; unmatched bases: 6. CDR3 size: 15 residues. Per germline, CDR1 SGHVS and CDR2 FQNEAQ. CDR3 sequence (DNA): TGTGCCAGCAGCTTAGGGACAGGGTTAAGAACTGAAGCTTTCTTT. As protein: CASSLGTGLRTEAFF.

The chain recombines TRBV5-6 with TRBJ2-1; 8 bases agree with TRBD2. The germline CDR1 and CDR2 sequences are SGHDT and YYEEEE. The CDR3 length is 16 residues. The trim removed 2 bases at V and 4 bases at J, leaving 8 bases unmatched. The CDR3 sequence: CASSLTAGAGYNEQFF. CDR3 coding DNA: TGTGCCAGCAGCTTAACAGCGGGAGCGGGGTACAATGAGCAGTTCTTC.

This clone was detected only a few times. The V and J genes are TRBV11-3 and TRBJ2-1, with a possible D match to TRBD1 (5 bases). CDR3 length equals 15 residues. V was cut by 4 bases and J by 2 bases, with 12 bases left in between. Germline-derived CDR1 and CDR2 are SGHNT and YENEEA. CDR3 in DNA: TGTGCCAGCAGCTCTCGGCAGGGCACCTACAATGAGCAGTTCTTC. It encodes CASSSRQGTYNEQFF.

About this clone: The sample carries other DNA sequences with the same CDR3. The chain carries TRBV4-2 and TRBJ1-4; 9 positions match TRBD1. Germline V gene sequence: CDR1 LGHNA, CDR2 YNFKEQ. With V trimmed by 3 bases and J by 4 bases, 3 bases remained unmatched. The CDR3 totals 15 residues. The chain's CDR3 is CASSQPGQGNEKLFF. The CDR3 DNA reads TGTGCCAGCAGCCAGCCGGGACAGGGTAATGAAAAACTGTTTTTT.

V is TRBV19 and J is TRBJ1-3; D unresolved. CDR1 LNHDA and CDR2 SQIVND come from the germline V gene (reference sequence). This CDR3 has 12 residues. V lost 7 bases and J 4 bases, leaving 8 bases between the germline ends. The CDR3 DNA follows: TGTGCCAGTAAAGCGGTCGGAAACACCATATATTTT. Translation gives CASKAVGNTIYF.

This chain links TRBV3-1 (or the pseudogene TRBV3-2) with TRBJ2-3; 7 bases align to TRBD2. CDR3 size: 14 residues. Germline loops: CDR1 LGHDT, CDR2 YNNKEL (reference sequence). V was pared by 3 bases and J by 1 base, with 1 base of the junction left unmatched. The CDR3 is CASSQLAGTDTQYF. DNA of the CDR3: TGTGCCAGCAGCCAGCTAGCGGGCACAGATACGCAGTATTTT.

The chain employs TRBV5-1 and TRBJ1-2; possible D gene TRBD1, 5 bases. CDR1 and CDR2 from the germline V gene are SGHRS and YFSETQ. The CDR3 totals 14 residues. Between the trimmed V and J ends, which lost 0 bases and 8 bases, there was a span of 14 bases. CDR3 protein: CASSLAGEREGYTF. In nucleotides, the CDR3 is TGCGCCAGCAGCTTGGCGGGGGAAAGAGAGGGCTACACCTTC.

The J gene is TRBJ2-3, the V gene TRBV28, with TRBD1 as a possible D gene (5 bases). CDR1 and CDR2 (germline): MDHEN, SYDVKM. The CDR3 is 17 amino acids. V gave up 8 bases and J gave up 4 bases, with 25 bases separating them. The CDR3 nucleotides are TGTGCCAGCCACTTTAATCGGGCCAGGGTGTGGGCAGATACGCAGTATTTT. This sequence encodes CASHFNRARVWADTQYF.

V and J are TRBV19 and TRBJ1-5, with 9 positions matching TRBD1. The germline gives CDR1 LNHDA, CDR2 SQIVND (reference sequence). Germline trimming cut 4 bases from V and 2 bases from J; bases unmatched to any gene: 6. The CDR3 runs to 16 residues. The CDR3: CASSTYRGQGNQPQHF. The CDR3 nucleotides are TGTGCCAGTAGTACCTACAGGGGGCAGGGCAATCAGCCCCAGCATTTT.

The chain combines TRBV2 with TRBJ2-5; D possibly corresponds to TRBD2 (5 bases). The V end lost 5 bases, the J end lost 4 bases, and 5 bases lay between the germline ends. Germline V gene sequence: CDR1 SNHLY, CDR2 FYNNEI. CDR3 size: 11 residues. CDR3 loop: CASSRGETQYF. CDR3 nucleotide sequence: TGTGCCAGCAGTCGGGGAGAGACCCAGTACTTC.

The rearrangement uses TRBV30 and TRBJ1-1, with 10 bases fitting TRBD1. Unmatched junction bases numbered 14, after V lost 3 bases and J lost 7 bases. Germline assignment: CDR1 GTSNPN and CDR2 SVGIG (reference sequence). The CDR3 covers 16 residues. The CDR3 nucleotides read TGTGCCTGGAGGCCACACGCGGGGGGGACAGGGGATGAAGCTTTCTTT. Its protein is CAWRPHAGGTGDEAFF.

The V gene is TRBV2, the J gene TRBJ2-2; 9 bases agree with TRBD1. CDR1 and CDR2 (germline): SNHLY, FYNNEI. Trimming took 7 bases from V and 0 from J; bases not matched to a gene: 6. The CDR3 is made up of 16 amino acids. CDR3 DNA sequence: TGTGCCAGCAAAGGACAGGGGACCTCGAACACCGGGGAGCTGTTTTTT. The encoded protein is CASKGQGTSNTGELFF.

This clone has a single count. The chain links TRBV7-9 to TRBJ2-3; 12 bases fit TRBD2. The CDR3 extends over 15 amino acids. The germline V gene has CDR1 SEHNR and CDR2 FQNEAQ (reference sequence). Trimming took 7 bases from V and 4 from J; bases not matched to a gene: 6. As DNA, the CDR3 is TGTGCCAGCAACCGACTAGCGGGGGCCTCAGATACGCAGTATTTT. Translated: CASNRLAGASDTQYF. The complete variable domain, with remaining parts taken from reference TRBV7-9 and TRBJ2-3, reads DTGVSQNPRHKITKRGQNVTFRCDPISEHNRLYWYRQTLGQGPEFLTYFQNEAQLEKSRLLSDRFSAERPKGSFSTLEIQRTEQGDSAMYLCASNRLAGASDTQYFGPGTRLTVL.

The chain has TRBV19 and TRBJ1-5, with TRBD1 matching 8 bases. Germline V gene data show CDR1 as LNHDA and CDR2 as SQIVND (reference sequence). The CDR3 sequence is 13 residues long. Trimming removed 5 bases from V and 7 bases from J; junction bases left unmatched: 4. This chain's CDR3 is CASSPYRGQPQHF. CDR3 sequence (DNA): TGTGCCAGTAGTCCGTACAGGGGGCAGCCCCAGCATTTT.

The V call is TRBV5-4, the J call TRBJ1-1; 9 nucleotides agree with TRBD1. The CDR3 runs 14 residues. After removal of 4 bases from V and 5 bases from J, the junction contained 6 bases not matched to a gene. Germline-derived CDR1 and CDR2 are SGHNT and YYREEE (reference sequence). CDR3 amino acids: CASSRDRAHTEAFF. The CDR3 nucleotides read TGTGCCAGCAGCCGGGACAGGGCACATACTGAAGCTTTCTTT.